The 14 T cell receptor beta chains presented below share a single source sample, sequenced in a study of T cells in Graves' hyperthyroidism and ophthalmopathy. RNA transcripts gave rise to amplified TCR beta CDR3 regions. The study used the HTBI primer set for a first-round RT-PCR of the TCR CDR3. Via MiXCR, TCRdb re-called the multiplex PCR reads, giving one row per CDR3 protein. The sample yields 250,000 to 300,000 distinct CDR3 sequences, roughly a fifth seen once. The sequenced material came from blood. The source of these receptors is a man in his fifties with Graves' ophthalmopathy.

The chain joins TRBV25-1 to TRBJ2-2; TRBD1 matches at 10 bases. Trimming took 5 bases from V and 4 from J; bases not matched to a gene: 1. Germline V lookup: CDR1 MGHDK, CDR2 SYGVNS. This CDR3 is built from 14 residues. The CDR3 DNA reads TGTGCCAGCAGTTGGGACAGGGGCACCGGGGAGCTGTTTTTT. Its protein product is CASSWDRGTGELFF.

This clonotype was detected ten times or more. The V call is TRBV10-2, the J call TRBJ2-7; D is undetermined. Trimming pared 0 bases from V and 3 bases from J, leaving 15 bases between. The germline CDR1 and CDR2 sequences are WSHSY and SAAADI. This CDR3 spans 16 amino acids. CDR3 DNA sequence: TGCGCCAGCAGTGAGTCGGATTGGGGTTCTGGCTACGAGCAGTACTTC. Protein: CASSESDWGSGYEQYF.

J is TRBJ1-5 and V is TRBV20-1; D may be TRBD1 (5 bases). Trimming took 1 base from V and 5 from J, leaving 15 bases between them. The CDR3 has 15 residues. CDR1 is DFQATT, CDR2 SNEGSKA, per germline (reference sequence). This chain's CDR3 is CSARVLGVVDQPQHF. In DNA, the CDR3 is TGCAGTGCTAGAGTACTGGGGGTAGTTGATCAGCCCCAGCATTTT.

This clonotype has only a few counts. This rearrangement joins TRBV27 to TRBJ2-2; the match to TRBD2 covers 7 bases. With 8 bases clipped from V and 5 bases from J, the junction kept 11 bases outside the gene matches. In germline, CDR1 is MNHEY, CDR2 SMNVEV (reference sequence). The CDR3 is made up of 15 amino acids. The chain's CDR3 is CASAEGRANTGELFF. The CDR3 region has the DNA TGTGCCAGCGCAGAAGGGAGGGCCAATACCGGGGAGCTGTTTTTT.

The rearrangement joins TRBV6-1 to TRBJ2-2, with no clear D. Germline CDR1 is MNHNS and CDR2 is SASEGT. Trimming cost V 2 bases and J 8 bases, with 9 bases left between them. CDR3 size: 13 residues. The CDR3 loop reads CASSETGWGELFF. CDR3 sequence (DNA): TGTGCCAGCAGTGAAACGGGCTGGGGGGAGCTGTTTTTT.

This clonotype has a handful of counts. The genes are TRBV7-8 and TRBJ2-6; a weak D match, TRBD2 (5 bases). Germline CDR1 reads SGHVS; CDR2 reads FQNEAQ. V lost 1 base and J lost 2, with 18 bases in between. This CDR3 comprises 19 residues. For the CDR3, the DNA is TGTGCCAGCAGCTTAGGGACCAGCGCGGGTTCGGCTGGGGCCAACGTCCTGACTTTC. Translation: CASSLGTSAGSAGANVLTF.

This clonotype came up a few times. The chain couples TRBV6-1 to TRBJ2-2; D is unclear. Trimming removed 6 bases at V and 7 bases at J, with 6 bases between. Germline values: CDR1 MNHNS, CDR2 SASEGT. The CDR3 contains 11 residues. The CDR3 sequence: CASSYLGELFF. Written as DNA, the CDR3 is TGTGCCAGCAGCTACCTCGGGGAGCTGTTTTTT.

This clonotype was detected a few times. J is TRBJ1-2 and V is TRBV29-1; D unresolved. V was trimmed by 5 bases and J by 3 bases, leaving 16 bases between them. The CDR3 contains 14 residues. CDR1 is SQVTM and CDR2 is ANQGSEA in the germline V gene. The CDR3 region is CSVQASLMHYGYTF. The CDR3 bases are TGCAGCGTTCAGGCCAGTCTCATGCACTATGGCTACACCTTC. The full variable domain, completed using reference TRBV29-1 and TRBJ1-2, is SAVISQKPSRDICQRGTSLTIQCQVDSQVTMMFWYRQQPGQSLTLIATANQGSEATYESGFVIDKFPISRPNLTFSTLTVSNMSPEDSSIYLCSVQASLMHYGYTFGSGTRLTVV.

This clonotype was observed at least ten times. The rearrangement joins TRBV28 to TRBJ2-7, with D perhaps matching TRBD2 (5 bases). The CDR3 is 12 amino acids. The V gene's germline CDR1 is MDHEN and CDR2 SYDVKM. Trimming pared 3 bases from V and 7 bases from J, leaving 10 bases between. In DNA form, the CDR3 reads TGTGCCAGCAGTTTCCGGGATGGGGAGCAGTACTTC. It translates to CASSFRDGEQYF. The full variable domain, with the rest looked up from reference TRBV28 and TRBJ2-7, is DVKVTQSSRYLVKRTGEKVFLECVQDMDHENMFWYRQDPGLGLRLIYFSYDVKMKEKGDIPEGYSVSREKKERFSLILESASTNQTSMYLCASSFRDGEQYFGPGTRLTVT.

The chain has TRBV9 and TRBJ2-3, with TRBD2 as a possible D gene (6 bases). Trimming stripped 4 bases from V and 6 bases from J, with 21 bases between. The V gene's germline CDR1 is SGDLS and CDR2 YYNGEE. The CDR3 has 16 amino acids. CDR3 protein: CASSRGSGDEGDTQYF. Written as DNA, the CDR3 is TGTGCCAGCAGCCGAGGGTCGGGGGATGAGGGGGATACGCAGTATTTT.

Concerning this clonotype itself: The limits of the CDR3 on the DNA are not certain, so only TCRdb's listed CDR3 is given. CDR3: CASSRGQGADHPGSCFF. This sequence joins TRBV5-6 and TRBJ2-2; TRBD1 reflects the table's D call only, with no check against the DNA. The CDR3 spans 17 amino acids, including both terminal residues. CDR1 is SGHDT, CDR2 YYEEEE, per germline.

In this sample, this clonotype turned up many times. The J gene is TRBJ2-7, the V gene TRBV11-2; 9 bases are shared with TRBD1. V dropped 7 bases and J dropped 5; count of bases not matched to a gene: 12. This CDR3 region has 15 residues. The germline CDR1 and CDR2 sequences are SGHAT and FQNNGV. The CDR3 here is CASKDQGTGFHEQYF. The CDR3 region has the DNA TGTGCCAGCAAGGATCAGGGGACAGGGTTTCACGAGCAGTACTTC.

The gene calls are TRBV29-1 and TRBJ2-7, with a tentative D call TRBD1 (7 bases). The CDR3 has 15 amino acids. CDR1 SQVTM and CDR2 ANQGSEA come from the germline V gene. The ends were cut back, 1 base at V and 3 bases at J, with 16 bases in the middle. CDR3 region: CSVEVQGGQRYEQYF. In DNA, the CDR3 is TGCAGCGTTGAAGTCCAGGGGGGACAGCGCTACGAGCAGTACTTC.

This clonotype was seen a few times. The rearrangement joins TRBV20-1 to TRBJ1-4; D call uncertain. Germline lookup yields CDR1 DFQATT and CDR2 SNEGSKA (reference sequence). The CDR3 is 13 residues long. Trimming stripped 5 bases from V and 7 bases from J, with 14 bases between. In DNA form, the CDR3 reads TGCAGTGCTGTTAAATGGGGAGGTGAAAAACTGTTTTTT. Amino acid sequence: CSAVKWGGEKLFF.